Following are 6 T cell receptor beta chains from one sample sequenced in a study of CD8+CD57+ T cells in acquired aplastic anemia. Genomic DNA constituted the template upon which TCR beta VDJ and CDR3 profiling was performed. TCRdb used MiXCR to reprocess the reads, holding one entry per CDR3 protein. The sample shows some 200,000 distinct CDR3 sequences, over 60% of them seen only once. Input material: sorted CD4+, CD8+, or CD8+CD57+ T cells (not recorded which) from PBMCs. The source is a human donor in good health.

V and J are TRBV7-9 and TRBJ2-5; 11 nucleotides agree with TRBD2. The CDR3 extends over 14 amino acids. V shed 5 bases and J 13 bases; nucleotides not matched to a gene: 12. CDR1 and CDR2 from the germline V gene are SEHNR and FQNEAQ (reference sequence). This CDR3 is CASSHSGGEAGPYF. Written as DNA, the CDR3 is TGTGCCAGCAGCCATAGCGGGGGGGAGGCCGGACCGTACTTC.

V is TRBV15 and J is TRBJ1-1; D not certain. CDR1 and CDR2 from the germline V gene are LNHNV and YYDKDF (reference sequence). The CDR3 is 15 amino acids. V lost 9 bases and J lost 0, with 17 bases in between. For the CDR3, the DNA is TGTGCCACGGCCCTCGAAGCGGGCATGAACACTGAAGCTTTCTTT. Residues: CATALEAGMNTEAFF.

This clonotype is medium-sized (0.01 to 0.1%). At one of its ends the junction is not consistent with the germline gene, which may arise from a read error. This chain connects TRBV5-1 to TRBJ2-7; D gene uncertain. The germline V gene has CDR1 SGHRS and CDR2 YFSETQ. The CDR3 has 12 residues. The CDR3 reads CASSLVGYEQYF. In DNA form, the CDR3 reads TGTGCCAGCAGCTTAGTCGGGTACGAGCAGTACTTC.

This clonotype was seen a handful of times. CDR3 sequence reads: CASQGDSLMEQFF. The CDR3 DNA reads as TGTGCCAGCCAGGGGGACTCCTTGATGGAGCAGTTCTTC. The rearrangement joins TRBV27 to TRBJ2-1, with a weak D call TRBD1 (7 bases). This CDR3 comprises 13 residues. CDR1 and CDR2 (germline): MNHEY, SMNVEV (reference sequence). Trimming stripped 8 bases from V and 10 bases from J, with 18 bases between.

The genes are TRBV20-1 and TRBJ2-1, with a possible D match to TRBD2 (6 bases). The length of the CDR3 is 14 residues. Germline CDR1 and CDR2: DFQATT and SNEGSKA (reference sequence). The germline V and J ends were trimmed by 3 bases and 8 bases, with 17 bases remaining between them. CDR3 nucleotide sequence: TGCAGTGCTAGGCGGTGGGAGGTGTTCGATGAGCAGTTCTTC. As protein: CSARRWEVFDEQFF.

This clonotype was counted at least ten times. This sequence joins TRBV5-6 and TRBJ2-7; the D is unclear. Germline values: CDR1 SGHDT, CDR2 YYEEEE. The CDR3 loop spans 11 amino acids. V was clipped by 4 bases and J by 5 bases, with 7 bases between them. The chain's CDR3 is CASSGRNEQYF. CDR3 nucleotides: TGTGCCAGCAGCGGAAGGAACGAGCAGTACTTC.